These T cell receptor beta chains were read from a single sample in a study of T cell changes during pregnancy in multiple sclerosis. Profiling relied on immunoSEQ multiplex PCR, and the TCRdb table lists in-frame clones only, not all of them. The sample yields 90,000 to 120,000 clones, about nine tenths seen once. Sequences were derived from peripheral blood, sampled in the third trimester of pregnancy. All receptors come from a female donor in good health, enrolled as a control in a pregnancy study. Both conserved end residues are part of each CDR3. Fields, in order: V gene, clone size, D gene, CDR3 protein. D genes are given only for firm matches. A clone size is listed for some rows: how often the clone was seen (once, few, many), or a class if it is expanded.

v_call: TRBV6-6
clone_size: -
d_call: -
cdr3_aa: CASSYSRVKETQYF

v_call: TRBV15
clone_size: -
d_call: TRBD1
cdr3_aa: CATSRGGGRNTEAFF

v_call: TRBV7-8
clone_size: -
d_call: -
cdr3_aa: CASSLGRQDYGYTF

v_call: TRBV4-1
clone_size: -
d_call: TRBD1
cdr3_aa: CASRRRQRTGTTENEKLFF

v_call: TRBV27
clone_size: -
d_call: -
cdr3_aa: CASWSAAYRGYTF

v_call: TRBV29-1
clone_size: few
d_call: -
cdr3_aa: CSVEEQGPNYGYTF

v_call: TRBV5-6
clone_size: -
d_call: TRBD1
cdr3_aa: CASSGTGWGTAEAFF

v_call: TRBV5-4
clone_size: -
d_call: -
cdr3_aa: CASSFASGVYGYTF

v_call: TRBV6-6
clone_size: -
d_call: TRBD1
cdr3_aa: CASSSGQLYNEQFF

v_call: TRBV11-3
clone_size: -
d_call: TRBD2
cdr3_aa: CASSFGRLAGEETQYF

v_call: TRBV6-6
clone_size: once
d_call: -
cdr3_aa: CASSPVGGGYNEQFF

v_call: TRBV7-2
clone_size: -
d_call: -
cdr3_aa: CASSYAGQETQYF

v_call: TRBV7-2
clone_size: -
d_call: -
cdr3_aa: CASSRQETQYF

v_call: TRBV27
clone_size: -
d_call: -
cdr3_aa: CASSKNEKLFF

v_call: TRBV30
clone_size: -
d_call: -
cdr3_aa: CGGGRGNTEAFF

v_call: TRBV30
clone_size: -
d_call: -
cdr3_aa: CAWTFVSGSGEKLFF

v_call: TRBV5-1
clone_size: -
d_call: TRBD2
cdr3_aa: CASSSPGTSGGPSYEQYF

v_call: TRBV27
clone_size: -
d_call: -
cdr3_aa: CASSWVGPGMPQPMNTEAFF

v_call: TRBV6-6
clone_size: -
d_call: -
cdr3_aa: CASSPREGEHYGYTF

v_call: TRBV9
clone_size: -
d_call: TRBD1
cdr3_aa: CASSVMPSGTGRTGELFF

v_call: TRBV7-2
clone_size: -
d_call: -
cdr3_aa: CASSFRTTYEQYF

v_call: TRBV9
clone_size: -
d_call: TRBD1
cdr3_aa: CASSGQGSGTEAFF

v_call: TRBV19
clone_size: once
d_call: TRBD1
cdr3_aa: CASTPTGGWETQYF

v_call: TRBV10-3
clone_size: -
d_call: -
cdr3_aa: CAISGGGGGHSPLHF

v_call: TRBV7-2
clone_size: -
d_call: -
cdr3_aa: CASSLGWQGQAFF

v_call: TRBV30
clone_size: -
d_call: -
cdr3_aa: CAWGQFSGNTIYF

v_call: TRBV4-2
clone_size: -
d_call: TRBD2
cdr3_aa: CASSIVVRTRYREQYF

v_call: TRBV27
clone_size: few
d_call: -
cdr3_aa: CASSLSASGELFF

v_call: TRBV5-1
clone_size: -
d_call: -
cdr3_aa: CASSLETVTYEQYF

v_call: TRBV30
clone_size: -
d_call: -
cdr3_aa: CAWSVGQGYSPLHF

v_call: TRBV1
clone_size: -
d_call: -
cdr3_aa: CTSSQHPQGDKETQYF

v_call: TRBV5-1
clone_size: -
d_call: TRBD1
cdr3_aa: CASSSPRTGDDEQYF

v_call: TRBV7-9
clone_size: -
d_call: -
cdr3_aa: CASSFLQSSEAFF

v_call: TRBV4-1
clone_size: -
d_call: -
cdr3_aa: CASSQGQQDRTF

v_call: TRBV15
clone_size: -
d_call: -
cdr3_aa: CATSRVPVFYEQYF

v_call: TRBV7-9
clone_size: -
d_call: -
cdr3_aa: CASSSTGDYYGYTF

v_call: TRBV5-4
clone_size: -
d_call: -
cdr3_aa: CASSEQGTGNTIYF

v_call: TRBV5-6
clone_size: -
d_call: -
cdr3_aa: CASSLFQGGSNFF

v_call: TRBV13
clone_size: once
d_call: -
cdr3_aa: CASSPTGTRNTIYF

v_call: TRBV5-1
clone_size: -
d_call: TRBD1
cdr3_aa: CASRDREELFF

v_call: TRBV5-6
clone_size: -
d_call: -
cdr3_aa: CASSLFGGRDTEAFF

v_call: TRBV19
clone_size: -
d_call: -
cdr3_aa: CASRTGADTQYF

v_call: TRBV14
clone_size: -
d_call: TRBD1
cdr3_aa: CASSQDVGQGANYGYTF

v_call: TRBV6-5
clone_size: -
d_call: -
cdr3_aa: CASSYGQSANYGYTF

v_call: TRBV10-1
clone_size: -
d_call: TRBD1
cdr3_aa: CASSESFFGTGGYNYGYTF

v_call: TRBV7-3
clone_size: -
d_call: -
cdr3_aa: CASSLTPWETDTDTQYF

v_call: TRBV30
clone_size: -
d_call: -
cdr3_aa: CAWGRRFTEAFF

v_call: TRBV10-3
clone_size: -
d_call: TRBD1
cdr3_aa: CAISFHDRGPLEQYF

v_call: TRBV2
clone_size: -
d_call: -
cdr3_aa: CASSDNREGKNIQYF

v_call: TRBV10-3
clone_size: -
d_call: -
cdr3_aa: CAITRRNRTGYGYTF

v_call: TRBV5-8
clone_size: -
d_call: -
cdr3_aa: CASSLVGVGRDYEQYF

v_call: TRBV28
clone_size: -
d_call: TRBD1
cdr3_aa: CASRDRERKKLFF

v_call: TRBV5-6
clone_size: -
d_call: -
cdr3_aa: CASSLDRWNTEAFF

v_call: TRBV7-9
clone_size: -
d_call: TRBD2
cdr3_aa: CASSSGTSGGTISYGQYF

v_call: TRBV21-1
clone_size: -
d_call: -
cdr3_aa: CASSNSTSGFFVNEQFF

v_call: TRBV6-5
clone_size: -
d_call: TRBD2
cdr3_aa: CASSYLAASYEQYF

v_call: TRBV2
clone_size: -
d_call: -
cdr3_aa: CASSGTYEQYF

v_call: TRBV15
clone_size: -
d_call: -
cdr3_aa: CATSRVGVVGGENEKLFF

v_call: TRBV6-5
clone_size: -
d_call: TRBD1
cdr3_aa: CASSTQGFGPYEQYF